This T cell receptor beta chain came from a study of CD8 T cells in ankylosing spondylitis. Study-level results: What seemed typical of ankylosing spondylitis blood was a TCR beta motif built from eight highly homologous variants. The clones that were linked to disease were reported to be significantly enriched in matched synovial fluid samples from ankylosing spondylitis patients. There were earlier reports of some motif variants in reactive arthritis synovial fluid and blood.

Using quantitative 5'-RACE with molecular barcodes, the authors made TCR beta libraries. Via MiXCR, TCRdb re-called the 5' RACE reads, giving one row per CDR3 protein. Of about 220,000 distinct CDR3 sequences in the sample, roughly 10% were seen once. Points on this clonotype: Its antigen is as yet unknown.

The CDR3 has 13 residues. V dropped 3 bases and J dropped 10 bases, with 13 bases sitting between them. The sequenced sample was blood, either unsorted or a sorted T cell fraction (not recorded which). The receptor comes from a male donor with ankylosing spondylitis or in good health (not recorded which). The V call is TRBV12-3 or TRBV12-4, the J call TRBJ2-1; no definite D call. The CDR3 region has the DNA TGTGCCAGCAGTTTTAGGTATTCCGTAGAGCAGTTCTTC. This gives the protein CASSFRYSVEQFF.